This passage covers 30 T cell receptor beta chains from one sample sequenced in a study of identical twins. TCRdb independently ran MiXCR on the 5' RACE reads; one entry per CDR3 protein. The table shows around 300,000 distinct CDR3 sequences, with about 8% occurring only once. These same data were also listed under a study on yellow fever vaccine responses in identical twins.

The source material was memory (CD45RO+) T cells sorted from blood. The source is a woman younger than 30 in good health.

This clonotype was seen a handful of times. This chain uses TRBV11-3 with TRBJ2-2, with 7 bases that match TRBD2. From germline, CDR1 is SGHNT and CDR2 YENEEA. J gave up 3 bases and V 0 bases, and 1 base lay outside the gene matches. There are 15 residues in the CDR3. The CDR3 sequence is CASSLDRGDTGELFF. The CDR3 coding sequence is TGTGCCAGCAGCTTAGATCGGGGGGACACCGGGGAGCTGTTTTTT.

In its sample, this clonotype was seen many times. This chain uses TRBV27 with TRBJ2-7, with D maybe TRBD1 (6 bases). Trimming took 2 bases from V and 3 from J, leaving 8 bases between them. Germline-derived CDR1 and CDR2 are MNHEY and SMNVEV (reference sequence). The CDR3 spans 13 residues. In DNA form, the CDR3 reads TGTGCCAGCAGTTTACAACAGGGCTACGAGCAGTACTTC. Its protein product is CASSLQQGYEQYF.

This clonotype was recorded a few times. This sequence joins TRBV10-3 and TRBJ2-1, with TRBD2 identical over 15 bases. CDR3 length: 14 amino acids. The germline V gene encodes CDR1 ENHRY and CDR2 SYGVKD. Unmatched junction bases numbered 2, after V lost 6 bases and J lost 8 bases. CDR3 sequence: CAISGLAGGDEQFF. The CDR3 DNA reads TGTGCCATCAGCGGACTAGCGGGAGGGGATGAGCAGTTCTTC.

In this sample, this clonotype turned up many times. The V and J genes are TRBV4-1 and TRBJ2-3; D perhaps matches TRBD2 (6 bases). V was shortened by 5 bases and J by 4 bases, with 19 bases between the two germline ends. Germline lookup yields CDR1 MGHRA and CDR2 YSYEKL. The CDR3 has 16 amino acids. The CDR3: CASSYGGAMIADTQYF. The CDR3 DNA is TGCGCCAGCAGCTACGGGGGAGCGATGATCGCAGATACGCAGTATTTT.

This clonotype showed up many times. The chain is built from TRBV7-8 and TRBJ2-7; possibly TRBD1 for D (6 bases). The CDR3 spans 13 residues. Trimming cost V 0 bases and J 6 bases, with 9 bases left between them. Per the germline V gene, CDR1 is SGHVS and CDR2 is FQNEAQ. CDR3: CASSLAGHREQYV. The CDR3 DNA sequence: TGTGCCAGCAGCTTAGCGGGACATCGCGAGCAGTACGTC.

This clonotype was recorded a few times. The V gene is TRBV5-4, the J gene TRBJ1-1; 7 bases match TRBD1. Germline V gives CDR1 SGHNT, CDR2 YYREEE (reference sequence). The length of the CDR3 is 16 residues. V was pared by 0 bases and J by 3 bases, with 8 bases of the junction left unmatched. Written as DNA, the CDR3 is TGTGCCAGCAGCTTGGGTTGGGACAGAAGGGACACTGAAGCTTTCTTT. Amino acids: CASSLGWDRRDTEAFF.

This clonotype was counted a few times. The V and J genes are TRBV7-9 and TRBJ2-7; weak D call: TRBD1 (5 bases). CDR3 size: 15 residues. Germline V lookup: CDR1 SEHNR, CDR2 FQNEAQ (reference sequence). Trimming stripped 0 bases from V and 3 bases from J, with 12 bases between. The CDR3 coding sequence is TGTGCCAGCAGCTTAGCAGCGACAGCCAACTACGAGCAGTACTTC. This codes for CASSLAATANYEQYF.

V usage is TRBV18 and J usage is TRBJ1-5, with 7 bases fitting TRBD1. Per the germline V gene, CDR1 is KGHSH and CDR2 is LQKENI. V dropped 2 bases and J dropped 8; count of bases not matched to a gene: 6. The CDR3 has 14 residues. The CDR3 DNA reads as TGTGCCAGCTCACCATGGGAGGGGACAGAGCCCCAGCATTTT. Translating gives CASSPWEGTEPQHF.

In its sample, this clonotype was seen many times. This sequence joins TRBV24-1 and TRBJ2-1, with D maybe TRBD2 (6 bases). This CDR3 comprises 15 residues. Germline V gene sequence: CDR1 KGHDR, CDR2 SFDVKD. V was clipped by 4 bases and J by 2 bases, with 11 bases between them. The CDR3 region is CATSDRRAPYNEQFF. The CDR3 bases are TGTGCCACCAGTGACCGGAGGGCCCCCTACAATGAGCAGTTCTTC.

The gene calls are TRBV6-1 and TRBJ1-2; 7 nucleotides match TRBD1. Germline assignment: CDR1 MNHNS and CDR2 SASEGT. Germline trimming cut 7 bases from V and 4 bases from J; bases unmatched to any gene: 9. The CDR3 runs 14 residues. The chain's CDR3 is CASTNTGTVYGYTF. The DNA for the CDR3 is TGTGCCAGCACCAACACCGGGACAGTCTATGGCTACACCTTC.

This clonotype was detected ten times or more. The chain carries TRBV5-1 and TRBJ2-3; 11 bases are shared with TRBD2. V lost 0 bases, J lost 2 bases, and 5 bases stayed unmatched. This CDR3 comprises 17 residues. Per germline, CDR1 SGHRS and CDR2 YFSETQ. For the CDR3, the DNA is TGCGCCAGCAGCTTGGTTACTAGCGGGGGCCTCACAGATACGCAGTATTTT. This encodes CASSLVTSGGLTDTQYF.

The V and J genes are TRBV7-8 and TRBJ1-1; the D is unclear. Per germline, CDR1 SGHVS and CDR2 FQNEAQ. This CDR3 region has 15 residues. V was pared by 1 base and J by 0 bases, with 9 bases between. The CDR3 coding sequence is TGTGCCAGCAGCTTAGTGAGGGCGGTGAACACTGAAGCTTTCTTT. It encodes CASSLVRAVNTEAFF.

The chain has TRBV6-4 and TRBJ2-2; D possibly matches TRBD1 or TRBD2 (6 bases each). CDR1 is MRHNA and CDR2 is SNTAGT in the germline V gene. V was cut by 6 bases and J by 5 bases, with 13 bases left in between. The CDR3 is 14 amino acids. The CDR3: CASRPGGNTGELFF. The CDR3 region has the DNA TGTGCCAGCAGACCCGGGGGCAATACCGGGGAGCTGTTTTTT.

The chain joins TRBV6-1 to TRBJ2-1, with 11 nucleotides matching TRBD2. J gave up 4 bases and V 4 bases, and 3 bases lay outside the gene matches. Germline assignment: CDR1 MNHNS and CDR2 SASEGT. This CDR3 is 15 amino acids long. CDR3 sequence (DNA): TGTGCCAGCAGTGCCGGGACTAGCGGATACAATGAGCAGTTCTTC. Encoded protein: CASSAGTSGYNEQFF.

This clonotype appeared a few times. The chain has TRBV6-1 and TRBJ2-3; unclear D gene. The CDR3 has 14 amino acids. CDR1 is MNHNS and CDR2 is SASEGT in the germline V gene. V lost 6 bases to trimming and J lost 0 bases, with 10 bases between them. Written as DNA, the CDR3 is TGTGCCAGCAGGGCGGCAGGTAGCACAGATACGCAGTATTTT. Its protein is CASRAAGSTDTQYF.

There are many counts of this clonotype. The chain uses TRBV28 and TRBJ2-7; 9 nucleotides line up with TRBD1. Germline V CDR1 and CDR2: MDHEN, SYDVKM. V dropped 3 bases and J dropped 2; count of bases not matched to a gene: 5. The CDR3 spans 15 residues. CDR3 region: CASSFPGQGPYEQYF. The CDR3 nucleotides are TGTGCCAGCAGTTTCCCGGGACAGGGCCCCTACGAGCAGTACTTC.

The chain joins TRBV10-2 to TRBJ2-2, with 10 bases identical to TRBD2. Trimming removed 6 bases from V and 6 bases from J; junction bases left unmatched: 4. CDR3 length equals 14 residues. The germline CDR1 and CDR2 sequences are WSHSY and SAAADI. In nucleotides, the CDR3 is TGCGCCAGCAGGAGCGGGGGGGGAGCCGGGGAGCTGTTTTTT. Translating gives CASRSGGGAGELFF.

In its sample, this clonotype was seen a few times. The chain links TRBV20-1 to TRBJ2-3, with D hard to call. Deletions cut 3 bases from V and 5 bases from J, with 9 bases between. This CDR3 has 12 amino acids. CDR1 is DFQATT and CDR2 is SNEGSKA in the germline V gene (reference sequence). The CDR3 nucleotides read TGCAGTGCTAGCGGAACACTAGATACGCAGTATTTT. It encodes CSASGTLDTQYF.

The CDR3 spells CASSHGPRDRAYEQYF. CDR3 in DNA: TGTGCCAGCTCACACGGACCCCGGGACAGAGCCTACGAGCAGTACTTC. The rearrangement links TRBV18 to TRBJ2-7; 7 bases align to TRBD1. Looked up from germline, CDR1 is KGHSH and CDR2 is LQKENI. The CDR3 covers 16 residues. After removal of 4 bases from V and 2 bases from J, the junction contained 11 bases not matched to a gene.

This clonotype was recorded at least ten times. V and J are TRBV6-5 and TRBJ2-1; the D gene is possibly TRBD1 (6 bases). The V gene's germline CDR1 is MNHEY and CDR2 SVGAGI. This CDR3 comprises 13 residues. V lost 8 bases and J 2 bases, leaving 10 bases between the germline ends. Here the CDR3 reads CASSWGPYNEQFF. The CDR3 DNA reads TGTGCCAGCTCGTGGGGGCCCTACAATGAGCAGTTCTTC.

The chain couples TRBV24-1 to TRBJ2-6, with 9 positions matching TRBD2. J was trimmed by 5 bases and V by 5 bases; bases with no gene match: 12. Germline CDR1 reads KGHDR; CDR2 reads SFDVKD. This CDR3 is built from 18 residues. CDR3 nucleotide sequence: TGTGCCACCAGTGGCCCCATAGCGGGGGCTCTCCGGGCCAACGTCCTGACTTTC. Its protein product is CATSGPIAGALRANVLTF.

This clonotype was counted a few times. The genes are TRBV6-2 or TRBV6-3 and TRBJ2-2; D is unclear. The CDR3 sequence is 14 residues long. Germline V gives CDR1 MNHEY, CDR2 SVGEGT. V shed 0 bases and J shed 5 bases, with 7 bases lying between them. CDR3 bases: TGTGCCAGCAGTTACTCGGGTACGACCGGGGAGCTGTTTTTT. It specifies CASSYSGTTGELFF.

This chain connects TRBV20-1 to TRBJ2-5; D may correspond to TRBD1 or TRBD2 (5 bases each). Germline V gene lookup returns CDR1 DFQATT and CDR2 SNEGSKA (reference sequence). The CDR3 length is 14 residues. The V and J ends lost 3 bases and 5 bases respectively, with 16 bases between them. CDR3 sequence: CSARGVRGSETQYF. The CDR3 bases are TGCAGTGCTAGGGGGGTTAGAGGGAGTGAGACCCAGTACTTC.

This clonotype has a count of ten or more. The chain combines TRBV20-1 with TRBJ1-2, with TRBD1 as a possible D gene (6 bases). Germline V gene data show CDR1 as DFQATT and CDR2 as SNEGSKA (reference sequence). The CDR3 totals 14 residues. Between the trimmed V and J ends, which lost 3 bases and 6 bases, there was a span of 17 bases. CDR3 residues: CSASFTGFGDGYTF. The DNA of the CDR3 is TGCAGTGCTAGTTTCACAGGGTTTGGGGATGGCTACACCTTC.

This clonotype was seen a few times. The chain uses TRBV4-2 and TRBJ1-1; maybe TRBD1 (6 bases). CDR1 and CDR2 from the germline V gene are LGHNA and YNFKEQ. The CDR3 runs 17 residues. The V end was cut by 1 base, the J end by 5 bases, with 20 bases between. The CDR3 region is CASSQVAAWGRRTEAFF. DNA of the CDR3: TGTGCCAGCAGCCAAGTGGCAGCGTGGGGGCGACGGACTGAAGCTTTCTTT.

This clonotype was recorded many times. V and J are TRBV5-6 and TRBJ1-2; no clear D gene. In germline, CDR1 is SGHDT, CDR2 YYEEEE. Trimming cost V 2 bases and J 3 bases, with 8 bases left between them. The CDR3 contains 13 residues. The CDR3 bases are TGTGCCAGCAGCTTATGGGCGGACTATGGCTACACCTTC. It translates to CASSLWADYGYTF.

This clonotype has a handful of counts. The CDR3 bases are TGCAGTGCTAGGGCACAGGGGGGAAACACTGAAGCTTTCTTT. It yields the protein CSARAQGGNTEAFF. The chain recombines TRBV20-1 with TRBJ1-1, with 8 bases matching TRBD1. The V and J ends lost 3 bases and 2 bases, in that order; junction bases with no gene match: 5. Germline V gene data show CDR1 as DFQATT and CDR2 as SNEGSKA (reference sequence). The CDR3 contains 14 residues.

This clonotype was observed a handful of times. CDR3 nucleotide sequence: TGTGCCACCAGTGACCCCGGCGGGGCTAGCGGATTCACAGATACGCAGTATTTT. Translating gives CATSDPGGASGFTDTQYF. V usage is TRBV24-1 and J usage is TRBJ2-3; 7 bases align to TRBD2. Looked up from germline, CDR1 is KGHDR and CDR2 is SFDVKD. Trimming cost V 4 bases and J 2 bases; bases outside gene matches: 14. CDR3 size: 18 residues.

This clonotype was seen repeatedly, ten times or more. This chain uses TRBV2 with TRBJ2-5; D gene unclear. Trimming removed 6 bases at V and 5 bases at J, with 7 bases between. This CDR3 contains 11 residues. From germline, CDR1 is SNHLY and CDR2 FYNNEI. CDR3 DNA: TGTGCCAGCAGGGTCCGGGAGACCCAGTACTTC. This gives the protein CASRVRETQYF.

This clonotype was observed a handful of times. The chain couples TRBV5-1 to TRBJ1-2; 8 bases agree with TRBD1. The CDR3 consists of 16 residues. With 5 bases clipped from V and 4 bases from J, the junction kept 13 bases outside the gene matches. CDR1 and CDR2 (germline): SGHRS, YFSETQ. CDR3 amino acids: CASSYSGTGKPYGYTF. CDR3 nucleotide sequence: TGCGCCAGCAGTTACTCCGGGACAGGAAAACCCTATGGCTACACCTTC.